Listed here is a single TCR beta chain. Its antigen is unknown. Time point given: patch test 1, 2 weeks after DPC sensitization. Stated treatment: therapeutic diphenylcyclopropenone sensitization with weekly scalp DPC. Per the original data handling: Samples had a median of roughly 100,000 TCRs, ranging 23,224 to 690,600. TCRdb fed the RACE reads into MiXCR, producing one record per CDR3 protein. The V and J calls were determined by TCRdb, not by the authors. Of fewer than 200,000 distinct CDR3 sequences in the sample, about a fifth were seen once. This record comes from a study of human T cells and chemical hapten exposure. Whole-study context: Patients having alopecia areata, totalis or universalis were mostly female. General study findings and limits: A positive correlation with patch test score was shown by PT1 expanded TCR counts.

Trimming removed 7 bases from V and 3 bases from J, with 18 bases in between. There are 15 residues in the CDR3. From germline, CDR1 is WSHSY and CDR2 SAAADI. This TCR came from a woman aged 50 to 60 with alopecia areata. Some clones in this sample may be carry-over from other donors' samples. The sequenced sample was whole blood, obtained in connection with sensitization to the hapten diphenylcyclopropenone (DPC). The genes are TRBV10-2 and TRBJ1-1, with D perhaps matching TRBD1 (5 bases). The CDR3: CASNGASPRDTEAFF. CDR3 nucleotides: TGCGCCAGCAATGGGGCTTCCCCCCGGGACACTGAAGCTTTCTTT.